This T cell receptor (beta chain) derives from a study of radiotherapy plus CTLA-4 blockade in lung cancer. The assay was immunoSEQ multiplex PCR, and TCRdb's table has in-frame clones only and misses some. The sample includes about 85,000 clones, 75% to 90% of them seen just once. Enrolled patients, whose metastatic non-small-cell lung cancer was chemo-refractory, received focal radiation plus CTLA-4 blockade with ipilimumab. In regard to this clone: The antigen remains undetermined.

General study findings and limits: Clones derived from tumor TCRs expanded in blood after radiotherapy plus ipilimumab. Alongside interferon-beta, early blood T cell clone dynamics were reportedly the best predictor of response.

Unmatched junction bases numbered 6, after V lost 1 base and J lost 5 bases. There are 15 residues in the CDR3. Looked up from germline, CDR1 is GTSNPN and CDR2 is SVGIG (reference sequence). J is TRBJ2-1 and V is TRBV30, with 9 nucleotides matching TRBD1. This material consisted of peripheral blood, taken from a patient treated with radiotherapy plus ipilimumab. This receptor was identified in a human donor with non-small cell lung cancer who had a partial response to radiotherapy plus ipilimumab. The DNA for the CDR3 is TGTGCCTGGAGTGCCCTGGACAGGGGTAACAATGAGCAGTTCTTC. Its translation: CAWSALDRGNNEQFF.